This entry features one T cell receptor (beta chain) sequence. This entry comes from a study of blood T cell repertoires in COVID-19. Study in general: Some COVID-19 samples were acute and others convalescent; all came from the United States, Italy and Spain. PBMCs, B-cell-depleted T cells, or T cells provided the cDNA or gDNA that made up the material.

The germline V and J ends were trimmed by 1 base and 9 bases, with 4 bases remaining between them. CDR3 length: 12 amino acids. Germline V gene sequence: CDR1 SEHNR, CDR2 FQNEAQ (reference sequence). As originally analysed: Amplified reference gene primers provided the basis for estimating nucleated cell counts. Assay used: immunoSEQ multiplex PCR; TCRdb lists only in-frame clones, some missing. The V and J calls and the clone size are those of that table, but D and trimming were determined from the DNA. The sample includes approximately 160,000 clones, under 85% of them seen just once. Sequences were obtained from peripheral blood. This receptor was obtained from a man between 65 and 85 years old who had recovered from COVID-19. The genes are TRBV7-9 and TRBJ1-6; D is undetermined. CDR3 sequence reads: CASSLDTSPLHF. The CDR3 DNA reads as TGTGCCAGCAGCTTAGACACTTCACCCCTCCACTTT. Based on the CDR3 plus reference TRBV7-9 and TRBJ1-6, the full variable domain is DTGVSQNPRHKITKRGQNVTFRCDPISEHNRLYWYRQTLGQGPEFLTYFQNEAQLEKSRLLSDRFSAERPKGSFSTLEIQRTEQGDSAMYLCASSLDTSPLHFGNGTRLTVT.